This TCR beta chain was sequenced in a study of blood T cell repertoires in COVID-19. Study overall: COVID-19 samples collected from the United States, Italy and Spain covered acute and convalescent phases. Sources were T cells, B-cell-depleted T cells, or PBMCs; the material itself was cDNA or gDNA.

Produced via immunoSEQ multiplex PCR; TCRdb's table is partial and in-frame only. The repertoire includes about half a million clones, approximately 91% of them detected once, and 6.5% to 8.5% sits in the top ten. Participants spanned ages roughly 18 to 90 years and resided in roughly 26 US areas. Two negative PCRs, clearance, or symptom resolution were required of recovered Cohort 3 donors. Germline trimming cut 6 bases from V and 3 bases from J; bases unmatched to any gene: 5. The CDR3 has 14 residues. Germline V gene sequence: CDR1 MDHEN, CDR2 SYDVKM. This receptor was obtained from a woman aged 60-75 years who had recovered from COVID-19. Input material: PBMCs or T cells enriched from blood (not recorded which). The rearrangement joins TRBV28 to TRBJ2-5, with 9 bases fitting TRBD1. The CDR3 is CASSLRQGEETQYF. CDR3 nucleotide sequence: TGTGCCAGCAGCCTTAGACAGGGGGAAGAGACCCAGTACTTC.